One sample yielded the 6 T cell receptor beta chains listed below, sequenced in a study of blood T cell repertoires in COVID-19. Assay: immunoSEQ multiplex PCR; the TCRdb copy retains only in-frame clones and omits some. The data hold 340,000 or so clones, with around 90% observed a single time. What was sequenced was peripheral blood. These receptors were collected from a man aged 45-65 years with active or convalescent COVID-19.

The chain has TRBV7-3 and TRBJ2-5, with 7 nucleotides matching TRBD2. Germline V lookup: CDR1 SGHTA, CDR2 FQGTGA. The CDR3 is 14 residues long. Trimming at V came to 0 bases and at J to 5 bases, leaving 3 bases not matched to a gene. CDR3 sequence reads: CASSLTGGGETQYF. Here the CDR3 DNA reads TGTGCCAGCAGCTTAACCGGGGGAGGGGAGACCCAGTACTTC.

J is TRBJ1-2 and V is TRBV21-1. TRBV21-1 is a recognized pseudogene. This CDR3 has 15 residues. The CDR3 bases are TGTGCCAGCACCCTACTATTGGGGGGTTTCTATGGCTACACCTTC. It yields the protein CASTLLLGGFYGYTF.

This clone has only one observation. This chain links TRBV6-5 with TRBJ2-1; 11 nucleotides align to TRBD1. The CDR3 loop spans 14 amino acids. Trimming at V came to 2 bases and at J to 8 bases, leaving 2 bases not matched to a gene. Germline V gives CDR1 MNHEY, CDR2 SVGAGI. CDR3 sequence reads: CASSYRTGGHEQFF. In DNA form, the CDR3 reads TGTGCCAGCAGTTACAGGACAGGGGGCCATGAGCAGTTCTTC.

This sequence joins TRBV27 and TRBJ2-5, with 10 positions matching TRBD1. The CDR3 length is 15 residues. The germline V gene has CDR1 MNHEY and CDR2 SMNVEV (reference sequence). The ends lost 6 bases at V and 5 bases at J; junction bases unmatched: 9. The CDR3 DNA reads as TGTGCCAGCAGATTGACAGGGGGCCGTAGGGAGACCCAGTACTTC. Encoded protein: CASRLTGGRRETQYF.

The chain employs TRBV7-2 and TRBJ1-6; 9 bases match TRBD1. The V gene end was trimmed by 1 base and the J gene end by 14 bases; junction bases not matched to a gene: 6. Germline CDR1 reads SGHTA; CDR2 reads FQGNSA. CDR3 length equals 14 residues. The CDR3 nucleotides are TGTGCCAGCAGCTTAGAGAGGACAGGGGAGGCCCTCCACTTT. Translating gives CASSLERTGEALHF.

The gene calls are TRBV2 and TRBJ1-4; D may be TRBD1 (5 bases). The CDR3 contains 14 residues. CDR1 SNHLY and CDR2 FYNNEI come from the germline V gene. V was cut by 6 bases and J by 7 bases, with 15 bases left in between. The CDR3 coding sequence is TGTGCCAGCAGCCCCCAGGGATACGGTGAAAAACTGTTTTTT. It specifies CASSPQGYGEKLFF.